Each of the 21 T cell receptor beta chains below was sequenced from the same sample in a study of blood T cell repertoires in COVID-19. Sequencing was performed with immunoSEQ multiplex PCR; in TCRdb, only in-frame clones are kept and a portion is missing. This sample has around 91,000 clones; about 85% occur once, and the top ten carry around 11%. Source material: peripheral blood. All receptors come from a human donor in a cohort sampled during active COVID-19.

J is TRBJ2-1 and V is TRBV9, with 9 bases fitting TRBD1. Per the germline V gene, CDR1 is SGDLS and CDR2 is YYNGEE. The length of the CDR3 is 14 residues. After removal of 5 bases from V and 6 bases from J, the junction contained 6 bases not matched to a gene. Here the CDR3 reads CASRPGQGPNEQFF. The CDR3 bases are TGTGCCAGCAGGCCGGGACAGGGTCCCAATGAGCAGTTCTTC.

This clone appeared many times. The CDR3 is CAWREGFWNSPLHF. The CDR3 DNA follows: TGTGCCTGGAGAGAGGGTTTTTGGAATTCACCCCTCCACTTT. V gene TRBV30 combines with J gene TRBJ1-6; D not resolved. Trimming took off 3 bases at V and 7 bases at J, with 13 bases between the two ends. The CDR3 totals 14 residues. Germline V gene sequence: CDR1 GTSNPN, CDR2 SVGIG (reference sequence).

Regarding this clone: Other nucleotide sequences from this sample produce the same CDR3. The chain has TRBV7-9 and TRBJ2-7; TRBD2 is a possible D gene (5 bases). V dropped 5 bases and J dropped 4 bases, with 9 bases sitting between them. Germline CDR1 and CDR2: SEHNR and FQNEAQ (reference sequence). The CDR3 extends over 12 amino acids. This CDR3 reads CASSPTGYEQYF. The CDR3 region has the DNA TGTGCCAGCAGCCCGACGGGGTACGAGCAGTACTTC.

The gene calls are TRBV13 and TRBJ2-3; 8 bases are a match to TRBD2. The J segment lost 2 bases and the V segment lost 2 bases, leaving 12 bases of the junction unmatched. The CDR3 runs to 18 residues. Germline V gene lookup returns CDR1 PRHDT and CDR2 FYEKMQ (reference sequence). Written as DNA, the CDR3 is TGTGCCAGCAGCTTACTGCGGGAGGCCGGGTGGTCCACAGATACGCAGTATTTT. This gives the protein CASSLLREAGWSTDTQYF.

The gene calls are TRBV19 and TRBJ2-1, with 8 bases matching TRBD1. V lost 7 bases and J lost 7; bases outside the gene matches: 18. Germline CDR1 and CDR2: LNHDA and SQIVND (reference sequence). The CDR3 contains 17 residues. CDR3 DNA: TGTGCCAGTATAGAGGGACAGGATTCAGTCGGGATGAATGAGCAGTTCTTC. Protein product: CASIEGQDSVGMNEQFF.

This clone showed up just once. V gene TRBV9 combines with J gene TRBJ1-6, with D maybe TRBD1 (5 bases). CDR3 length equals 13 residues. Trimming took 3 bases from V and 7 from J, leaving 8 bases between them. Looked up from germline, CDR1 is SGDLS and CDR2 is YYNGEE. Here the CDR3 DNA reads TGTGCCAGCAGCGCGGGGGGGAATTCACCCCTCCACTTT. This translates into CASSAGGNSPLHF.

The V call is TRBV30, the J call TRBJ2-1; 10 nucleotides align to TRBD2. Trimming at V came to 3 bases and at J to 5 bases, leaving 19 bases not matched to a gene. The CDR3 length is 19 residues. Germline V CDR1 and CDR2: GTSNPN, SVGIG (reference sequence). Here the CDR3 DNA reads TGTGCCTGGAGGGACAAGGGGCTAGCGGGAGTTGGGGCTGACAATGAGCAGTTCTTC. Its translation: CAWRDKGLAGVGADNEQFF.

This sequence joins TRBV3-1 (or the pseudogene TRBV3-2) and TRBJ2-5; 10 bases agree with TRBD1. CDR1 is LGHDT, CDR2 YNNKEL, per germline (reference sequence). The CDR3 extends over 15 amino acids. V dropped 6 bases and J dropped 9; count of bases not matched to a gene: 13. The CDR3 region has the DNA TGTGCCAGCAGTCGGGACAGGGGACCACTTAGGGCCCAGTACTTC. It codes for CASSRDRGPLRAQYF.

This chain connects TRBV5-1 to TRBJ1-1; 8 bases match TRBD1. Germline V gene sequence: CDR1 SGHRS, CDR2 YFSETQ. CDR3 length: 15 residues. The ends lost 4 bases at V and 2 bases at J; junction bases unmatched: 7. CDR3 region: CASSLPGQVNTEAFF. In nucleotides, the CDR3 is TGCGCCAGCAGCCTGCCGGGACAGGTCAACACTGAAGCTTTCTTT.

The V gene is TRBV4-2, the J gene TRBJ2-5, with D possibly matching TRBD1 (7 bases). The V gene's germline CDR1 is LGHNA and CDR2 YNFKEQ. The CDR3 is 17 amino acids. The V end lost 4 bases, the J end lost 3 bases, and 21 bases lay between the germline ends. This CDR3 is CASSPGGTANHKETQYF. In DNA, the CDR3 is TGTGCCAGCAGCCCAGGGGGGACTGCGAATCACAAAGAGACCCAGTACTTC.

V usage is TRBV10-3 and J usage is TRBJ1-2, with TRBD1 identical over 12 bases. The length of the CDR3 is 15 residues. Germline V gives CDR1 ENHRY, CDR2 SYGVKD. With V trimmed by 9 bases and J by 5 bases, 10 bases remained unmatched. In DNA, the CDR3 is TGTGCCATTAAGGCTGGGACAGGGGGCGAGTATGGCTACACCTTC. Translation: CAIKAGTGGEYGYTF.

The chain joins TRBV18 to TRBJ2-7; 8 nucleotides agree with TRBD2. Germline assignment: CDR1 KGHSH and CDR2 LQKENI. The CDR3 spans 16 residues. Germline trimming cut 0 bases from V and 4 bases from J; bases unmatched to any gene: 8. CDR3 amino acids: CASSPPGGGLGYEQYF. CDR3 in DNA: TGTGCCAGCTCACCACCTGGCGGGGGGCTAGGATACGAGCAGTACTTC.

The J gene is TRBJ2-2, the V gene TRBV7-2, with TRBD2 matching over 10 bases. The CDR3 extends over 15 amino acids. Unmatched junction bases numbered 7, after V lost 7 bases and J lost 5 bases. Germline CDR1 is SGHTA and CDR2 is FQGNSA. The CDR3 sequence: CASKGGTSVTGELFF. The CDR3 coding sequence is TGTGCCAGCAAGGGCGGGACTAGCGTGACCGGGGAGCTGTTTTTT.

The chain is built from TRBV6-1 and TRBJ1-3; TRBD1 agrees at 9 bases. V was pared by 1 base and J by 8 bases, with 0 bases of the junction left unmatched. This CDR3 is built from 13 residues. The germline CDR1 and CDR2 sequences are MNHNS and SASEGT. The CDR3 DNA reads TGTGCCAGCAGTGAAGGACAGGGGGACACCATATATTTT. Protein: CASSEGQGDTIYF.

This clone was seen a few times. The chain carries TRBV12-3 or TRBV12-4 and TRBJ2-7, with 7 nucleotides matching TRBD1. This CDR3 has 13 amino acids. The V segment lost 2 bases and the J segment 7 bases; nucleotides outside the gene matches: 5. This CDR3 is CASSLRGLGEQYF. The DNA of the CDR3 is TGTGCCAGCAGTTTAAGGGGGCTGGGGGAGCAGTACTTC.

This clone has a single count. The CDR3 sequence: CASSLGTSGTGSTDTQYF. The CDR3 DNA is TGTGCCAGCAGCCTAGGGACTAGCGGGACCGGCTCCACAGATACGCAGTATTTT. This chain joins TRBV5-4 and TRBJ2-3; TRBD2 agrees at 13 bases. V gave up 4 bases and J gave up 2 bases; unmatched junction bases: 10. CDR1 is SGHNT and CDR2 is YYREEE in the germline V gene (reference sequence). The length of the CDR3 is 18 residues.

The chain recombines TRBV5-6 with TRBJ2-5; possibly TRBD2 for D (6 bases). V lost 0 bases, J lost 2 bases, and 17 bases lay in between. The CDR3 consists of 17 residues. The germline V gene encodes CDR1 SGHDT and CDR2 YYEEEE. The CDR3 loop is CASSLALGRSRQETQYF. The CDR3 coding sequence is TGTGCCAGCAGCTTGGCCCTCGGGAGAAGTAGGCAAGAGACCCAGTACTTC. The full variable domain, completed using reference TRBV5-6 and TRBJ2-5, is DAGVTQSPTHLIKTRGQQVTLRCSPKSGHDTVSWYQQALGQGPQFIFQYYEEEERQRGNFPDRFSGHQFPNYSSELNVNALLLGDSALYLCASSLALGRSRQETQYFGPGTRLLVL.

This clone was seen once. The chain combines TRBV4-1 with TRBJ2-1; TRBD2 matches 8 bases. With V trimmed by 4 bases and J by 3 bases, 11 bases remained unmatched. The CDR3 loop spans 17 amino acids. The germline gives CDR1 MGHRA, CDR2 YSYEKL. The CDR3 sequence: CASSPTRLANLYNEQFF. In DNA form, the CDR3 reads TGCGCCAGCAGCCCAACGCGACTAGCGAATCTCTACAATGAGCAGTTCTTC.

The V gene is TRBV11-3, the J gene TRBJ2-2, with 14 bases lining up with TRBD2. Losses at the gene ends were 5 bases for V and 7 bases for J; bases not matched to a gene: 9. The CDR3 is 17 amino acids. Germline CDR1 reads SGHNT; CDR2 reads YENEEA. This CDR3 is CASSPRLAGGPDGELFF. The CDR3 coding sequence is TGTGCCAGCAGCCCTCGACTAGCGGGGGGGCCGGACGGGGAGCTGTTTTTT.

The rearrangement joins TRBV7-7 to TRBJ2-1, with unresolved D. The CDR3 is 15 residues long. With 5 bases removed from V and 10 bases from J, the gap between germline ends came to 21 bases. Per the germline V gene, CDR1 is SSHAT and CDR2 is FNYEAQ (reference sequence). CDR3 residues: CASSPVPGTVQEQFF. CDR3 in DNA: TGTGCCAGCAGCCCCGTCCCTGGAACAGTCCAAGAGCAGTTCTTC.

V and J are TRBV9 and TRBJ2-7, with 11 positions matching TRBD2. The germline gives CDR1 SGDLS, CDR2 YYNGEE. This CDR3 spans 16 amino acids. With V trimmed by 3 bases and J by 2 bases, 7 bases remained unmatched. In DNA form, the CDR3 reads TGTGCCAGCAGCGAGACAGGGGGACTAGCGGCCTACGAGCAGTACTTC. The encoded protein is CASSETGGLAAYEQYF.